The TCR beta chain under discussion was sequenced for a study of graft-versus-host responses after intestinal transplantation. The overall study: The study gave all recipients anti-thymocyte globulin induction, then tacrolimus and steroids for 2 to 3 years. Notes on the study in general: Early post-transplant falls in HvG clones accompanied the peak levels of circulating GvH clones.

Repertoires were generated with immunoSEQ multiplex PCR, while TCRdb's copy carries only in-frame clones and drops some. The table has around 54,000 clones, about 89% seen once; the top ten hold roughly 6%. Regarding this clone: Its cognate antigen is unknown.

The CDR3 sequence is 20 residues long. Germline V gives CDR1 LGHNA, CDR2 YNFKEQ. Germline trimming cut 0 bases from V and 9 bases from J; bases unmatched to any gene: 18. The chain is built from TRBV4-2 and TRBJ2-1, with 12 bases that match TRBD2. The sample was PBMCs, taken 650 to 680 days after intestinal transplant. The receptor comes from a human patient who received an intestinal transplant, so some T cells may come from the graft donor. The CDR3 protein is CASSQEGWASGGAGVGEQFF. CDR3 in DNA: TGTGCCAGCAGCCAAGAAGGTTGGGCTAGCGGGGGGGCCGGTGTTGGTGAGCAGTTCTTC.